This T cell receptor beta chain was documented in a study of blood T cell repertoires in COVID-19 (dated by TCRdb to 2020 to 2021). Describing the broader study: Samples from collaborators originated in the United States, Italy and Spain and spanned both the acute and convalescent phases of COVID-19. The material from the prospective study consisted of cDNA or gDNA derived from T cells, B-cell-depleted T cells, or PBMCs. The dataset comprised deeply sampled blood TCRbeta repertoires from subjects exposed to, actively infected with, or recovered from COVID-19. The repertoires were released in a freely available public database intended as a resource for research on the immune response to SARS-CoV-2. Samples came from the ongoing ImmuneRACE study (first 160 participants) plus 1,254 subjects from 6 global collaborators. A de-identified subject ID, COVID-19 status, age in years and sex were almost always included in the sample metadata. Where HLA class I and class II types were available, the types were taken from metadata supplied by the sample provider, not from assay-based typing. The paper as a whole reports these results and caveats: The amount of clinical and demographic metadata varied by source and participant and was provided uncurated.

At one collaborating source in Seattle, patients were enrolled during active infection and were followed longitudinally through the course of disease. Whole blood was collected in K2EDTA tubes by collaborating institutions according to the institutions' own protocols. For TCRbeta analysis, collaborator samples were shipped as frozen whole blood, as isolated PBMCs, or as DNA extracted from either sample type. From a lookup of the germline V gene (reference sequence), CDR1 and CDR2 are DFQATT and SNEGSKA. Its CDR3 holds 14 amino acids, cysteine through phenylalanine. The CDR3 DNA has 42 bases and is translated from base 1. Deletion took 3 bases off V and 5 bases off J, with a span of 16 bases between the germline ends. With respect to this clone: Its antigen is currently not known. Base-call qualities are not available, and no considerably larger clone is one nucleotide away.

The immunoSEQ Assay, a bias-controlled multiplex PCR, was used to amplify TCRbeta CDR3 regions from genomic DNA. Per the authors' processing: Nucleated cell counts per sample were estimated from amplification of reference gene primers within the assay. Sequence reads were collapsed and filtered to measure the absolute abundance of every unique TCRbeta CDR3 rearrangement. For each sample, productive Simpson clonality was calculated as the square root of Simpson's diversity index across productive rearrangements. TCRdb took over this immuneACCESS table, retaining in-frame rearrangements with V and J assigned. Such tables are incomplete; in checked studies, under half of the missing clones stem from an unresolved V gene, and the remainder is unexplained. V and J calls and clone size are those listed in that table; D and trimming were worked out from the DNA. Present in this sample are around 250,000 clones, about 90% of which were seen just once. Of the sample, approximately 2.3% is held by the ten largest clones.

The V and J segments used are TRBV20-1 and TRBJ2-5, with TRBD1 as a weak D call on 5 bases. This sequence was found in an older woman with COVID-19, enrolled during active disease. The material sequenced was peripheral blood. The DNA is TGCAGTGCTAGTGCCGGTAGGGGCCCTGAGACCCAGTACTTC. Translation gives CSASAGRGPETQYF.